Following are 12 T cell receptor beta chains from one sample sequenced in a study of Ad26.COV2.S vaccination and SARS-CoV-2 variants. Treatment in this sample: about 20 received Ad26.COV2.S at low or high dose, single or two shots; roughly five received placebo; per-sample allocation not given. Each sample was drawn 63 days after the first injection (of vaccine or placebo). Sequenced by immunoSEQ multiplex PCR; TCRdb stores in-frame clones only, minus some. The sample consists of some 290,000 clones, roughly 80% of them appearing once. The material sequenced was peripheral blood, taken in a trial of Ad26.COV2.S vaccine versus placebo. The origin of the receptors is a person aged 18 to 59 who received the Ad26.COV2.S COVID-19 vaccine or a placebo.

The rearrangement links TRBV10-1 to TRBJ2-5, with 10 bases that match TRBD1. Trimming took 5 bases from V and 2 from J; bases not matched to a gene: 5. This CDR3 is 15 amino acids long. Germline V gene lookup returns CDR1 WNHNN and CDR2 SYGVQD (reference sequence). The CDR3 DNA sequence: TGCGCCAGCAGTCCTCGGACAGGGGGACAAGAGACCCAGTACTTC. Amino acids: CASSPRTGGQETQYF.

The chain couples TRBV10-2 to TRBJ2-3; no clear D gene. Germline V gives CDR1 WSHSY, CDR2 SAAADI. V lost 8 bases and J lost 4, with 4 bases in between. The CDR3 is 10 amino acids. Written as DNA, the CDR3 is TGCGCCAGCCTTGCAGATACGCAGTATTTT. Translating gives CASLADTQYF.

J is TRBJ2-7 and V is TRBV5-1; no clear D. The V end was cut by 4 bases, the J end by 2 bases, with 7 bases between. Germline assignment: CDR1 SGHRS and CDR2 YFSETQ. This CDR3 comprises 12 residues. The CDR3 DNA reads TGCGCCAGCAGCCAAGGTGCCTACGAGCAGTACTTC. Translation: CASSQGAYEQYF.

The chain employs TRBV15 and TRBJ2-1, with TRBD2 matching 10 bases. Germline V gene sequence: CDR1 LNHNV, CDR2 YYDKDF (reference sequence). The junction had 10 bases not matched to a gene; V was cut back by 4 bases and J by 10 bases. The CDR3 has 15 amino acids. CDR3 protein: CATSKEVGLAEEQFF. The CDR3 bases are TGTGCCACCAGCAAAGAGGTTGGACTAGCGGAAGAGCAGTTCTTC.

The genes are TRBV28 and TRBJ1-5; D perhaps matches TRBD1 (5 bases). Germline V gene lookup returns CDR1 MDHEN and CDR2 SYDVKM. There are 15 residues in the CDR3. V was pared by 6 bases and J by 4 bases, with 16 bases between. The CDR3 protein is CASRGDREYNQPQHF. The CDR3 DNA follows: TGTGCCAGCAGGGGGGACCGCGAGTATAATCAGCCCCAGCATTTT.

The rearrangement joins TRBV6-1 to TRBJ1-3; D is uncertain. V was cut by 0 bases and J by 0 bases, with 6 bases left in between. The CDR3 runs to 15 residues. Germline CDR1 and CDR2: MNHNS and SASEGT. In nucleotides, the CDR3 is TGTGCCAGCAGTGAAGCCGCAGGCTCTGGAAACACCATATATTTT. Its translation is CASSEAAGSGNTIYF.

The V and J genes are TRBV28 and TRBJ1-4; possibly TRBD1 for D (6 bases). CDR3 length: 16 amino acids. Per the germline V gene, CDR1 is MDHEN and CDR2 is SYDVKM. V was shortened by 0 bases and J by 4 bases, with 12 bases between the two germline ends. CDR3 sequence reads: CASSLWGGAFNEKLFF. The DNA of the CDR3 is TGTGCCAGCAGTTTATGGGGGGGCGCGTTTAATGAAAAACTGTTTTTT.

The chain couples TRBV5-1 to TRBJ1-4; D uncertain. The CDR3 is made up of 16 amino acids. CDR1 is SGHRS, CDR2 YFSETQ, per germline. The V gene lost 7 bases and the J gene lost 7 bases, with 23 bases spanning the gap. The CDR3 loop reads CASSPLTGGKGEKLFF. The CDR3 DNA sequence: TGCGCCAGCTCTCCCTTGACGGGCGGGAAGGGTGAAAAACTGTTTTTT.

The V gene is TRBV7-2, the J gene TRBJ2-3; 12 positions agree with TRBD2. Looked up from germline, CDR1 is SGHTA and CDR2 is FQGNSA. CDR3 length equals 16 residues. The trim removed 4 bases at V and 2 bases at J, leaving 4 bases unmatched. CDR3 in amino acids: CASSSGLAGITDTQYF. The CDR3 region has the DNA TGTGCCAGCAGCTCTGGACTAGCGGGGATCACAGATACGCAGTATTTT.

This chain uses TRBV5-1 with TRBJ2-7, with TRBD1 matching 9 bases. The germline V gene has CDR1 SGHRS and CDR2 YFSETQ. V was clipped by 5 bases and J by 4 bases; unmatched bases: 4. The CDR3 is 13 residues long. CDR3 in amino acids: CASRIGQGYEQYF. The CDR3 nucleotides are TGCGCCAGCAGGATAGGACAGGGGTACGAGCAGTACTTC. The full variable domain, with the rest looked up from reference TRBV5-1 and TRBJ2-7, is KAGVTQTPRYLIKTRGQQVTLSCSPISGHRSVSWYQQTPGQGLQFLFEYFSETQRNKGNFPGRFSGRQFSNSRSEMNVSTLELGDSALYLCASRIGQGYEQYFGPGTRLTVT.

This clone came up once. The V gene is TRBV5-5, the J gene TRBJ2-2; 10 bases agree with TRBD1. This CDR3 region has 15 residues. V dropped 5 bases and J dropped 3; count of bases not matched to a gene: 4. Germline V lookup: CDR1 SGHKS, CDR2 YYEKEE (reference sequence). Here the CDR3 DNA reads TGTGCCAGCAGGTCGACAGGGGGCGACACCGGGGAGCTGTTTTTT. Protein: CASRSTGGDTGELFF.

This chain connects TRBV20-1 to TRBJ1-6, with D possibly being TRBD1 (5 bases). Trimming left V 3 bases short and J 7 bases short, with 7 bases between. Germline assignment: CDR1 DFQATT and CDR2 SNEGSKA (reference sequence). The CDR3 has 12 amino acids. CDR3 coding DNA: TGCAGTGCTAGTCGGACAAATTCACCCCTCCACTTT. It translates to CSASRTNSPLHF.